This T cell receptor (beta chain) was found in a study of shared clonotypes between healthy human individuals. Study-wide background: Donors had three CD4 naive, three CD4 memory, two CD8 naive and one CD8 memory plate apiece. Study-level findings and limits: Measured sharing among donors was expected to vary with sequencing depth.

Trimming left V 6 bases short and J 2 bases short, with 14 bases between. The CDR3 has 13 residues. Germline CDR1 is GTSNPN and CDR2 is SVGIG (reference sequence). Each sorted subset replicate got 200 ng genomic DNA, 25,000 to 35,000 genomes. Using immunoSEQ multiplex PCR, the repertoire was profiled, and TCRdb retains in-frame clones only, with some absent. The table lists about 750,000 clones, more than 85% of them singletons. Naive CD8 cells lacked CD45RO and underwent positive selection for CCR7, leaving out terminally differentiated effector memory CD45RA+ cells. Healthy HIV-negative adults with no recent acute infections or vaccinations were recruited as donors. As to this clone: Antigen unknown.

This chain links TRBV30 with TRBJ2-7, with D tentatively TRBD1 or TRBD2 (5 bases each). The TCR was taken from a young man in good health. Sequenced sample: naive CD8+ T cells sorted from blood. The CDR3, as DNA: TGTGCCTGTTTCCGGGACCAGACCTACGAGCAGTACTTC. Encoded protein: CACFRDQTYEQYF.